These 31 T cell receptor beta chains were all obtained from the same sample, sequenced in a study of beta chain features in type 1 diabetes. Findings and caveats of the study: TCRB CDR3s from Type 1 diabetes patients were moderately but significantly shorter in all four CD4+ subsets.

No antigen has been identified for these receptors. The isolated RNA, all of it, was reverse transcribed, so expressed TCRB transcripts were what got sequenced. Libraries were prepared by immunoSEQ multiplex PCR; TCRdb keeps only in-frame clonotypes and omits some of them. The data show about 700,000 clones, around an eighth seen once. The sample consisted of naive CD4+ T cells from blood. The origin of the receptors is a man aged 18 to 29 with type 1 diabetes.

This clone occurred a few times. This chain links TRBV5-1 with TRBJ2-1, with 13 bases matching TRBD2. J gave up 6 bases and V 2 bases, and 2 bases lay outside the gene matches. The V gene's germline CDR1 is SGHRS and CDR2 YFSETQ. CDR3 length: 15 residues. CDR3 region: CASSFTSGGANEQFF. The DNA of the CDR3 is TGCGCCAGCAGCTTTACTAGCGGGGGGGCCAATGAGCAGTTCTTC. Supplemented by reference TRBV5-1 and TRBJ2-1, the full variable domain reads KAGVTQTPRYLIKTRGQQVTLSCSPISGHRSVSWYQQTPGQGLQFLFEYFSETQRNKGNFPGRFSGRQFSNSRSEMNVSTLELGDSALYLCASSFTSGGANEQFFGPGTRLTVL.

This clone was seen a few times. The V gene is TRBV27, the J gene TRBJ1-1, with a tentative D call TRBD1 (6 bases). The CDR3 contains 14 residues. V was clipped by 2 bases and J by 0 bases, with 7 bases between them. CDR1 MNHEY and CDR2 SMNVEV come from the germline V gene (reference sequence). Here the CDR3 DNA reads TGTGCCAGCAGTTTACAGGGGATGAACACTGAAGCTTTCTTT. It is translated as CASSLQGMNTEAFF.

The chain recombines TRBV12-5 with TRBJ2-1; 7 bases align to TRBD2. The CDR3 sequence is 15 residues long. V shed 0 bases, J shed 6 bases, and the junction held 5 bases outside the gene matches. CDR1 LGHNT and CDR2 FRNRAP come from the germline V gene. The CDR3 nucleotides are TGTGCTAGTGGTTTGGTACAGGAGCGGGGCAATGAGCAGTTCTTC. Its translation: CASGLVQERGNEQFF.

The CDR3 nucleotides read TGTGCCAGCAGGACCGGACAGGGGACAGATACGCAGTATTTT. It encodes CASRTGQGTDTQYF. This rearrangement joins TRBV6-6 to TRBJ2-3; TRBD1 matches at 9 bases. The junction had 4 bases not matched to a gene; V was cut back by 6 bases and J by 3 bases. Per germline, CDR1 MNHNY and CDR2 SVGAGI (reference sequence). The CDR3 runs to 14 residues.

The CDR3: CASSLSGTEAFF. The CDR3 DNA is TGTGCCAGCAGTTTATCGGGAACCGAAGCTTTCTTT. The gene calls are TRBV28 and TRBJ1-1, with D unclear. The CDR3 is 12 residues long. V dropped 1 base and J dropped 8 bases, with 8 bases sitting between them. Germline V gene sequence: CDR1 MDHEN, CDR2 SYDVKM.

This clone has more than one count but fewer than ten. V and J are TRBV14 and TRBJ1-2, with D possibly being TRBD1 (6 bases). The CDR3 is 13 amino acids. CDR1 is SGHDN and CDR2 is FVKESK in the germline V gene. Trimming shortened V by 5 bases and J by 3 bases, and 10 bases separated the two germline ends. This CDR3 reads CASSAQGDYGYTF. In DNA, the CDR3 is TGTGCCAGCAGCGCACAGGGAGACTATGGCTACACCTTC.

This clone was seen a handful of times. The chain links TRBV5-4 to TRBJ2-3; a weak D match, TRBD2 (6 bases). Trimming shortened V by 1 base and J by 6 bases, and 15 bases separated the two germline ends. Germline CDR1 is SGHNT and CDR2 is YYREEE (reference sequence). This CDR3 contains 15 residues. The CDR3 DNA is TGTGCCAGCAGCTTGCAACTAGCTAATTTGGATACGCAGTATTTT. As protein: CASSLQLANLDTQYF.

Comments on this clone: The same CDR3 can be traced to other DNA sequences in this sample. The rearrangement uses TRBV9 and TRBJ1-4; D possibly corresponds to TRBD1 (6 bases). Trimming took off 3 bases at V and 7 bases at J, with 13 bases between the two ends. Germline V CDR1 and CDR2: SGDLS, YYNGEE. The CDR3 extends over 14 amino acids. The CDR3: CASSGGQRGEKLFF. The CDR3 region has the DNA TGTGCCAGCAGCGGGGGACAACGGGGTGAAAAACTGTTTTTT.

This clone was recorded only once. The chain couples TRBV5-6 to TRBJ2-7; TRBD1 aligns across 8 bases. With 4 bases clipped from V and 6 bases from J, the junction kept 12 bases outside the gene matches. Germline-derived CDR1 and CDR2 are SGHDT and YYEEEE. The CDR3 contains 15 residues. The CDR3 reads CASSGTGQEVSEQYF. The CDR3 bases are TGTGCCAGCAGCGGAACGGGACAGGAGGTCTCCGAGCAGTACTTC.

This clone was found a few times. The rearrangement joins TRBV27 to TRBJ2-5, with 8 bases that match TRBD1. The J segment lost 2 bases and the V segment lost 4 bases, leaving 12 bases of the junction unmatched. Germline lookup yields CDR1 MNHEY and CDR2 SMNVEV (reference sequence). CDR3 length: 17 amino acids. The CDR3: CASSSDRVGYRQETQYF. Written as DNA, the CDR3 is TGTGCCAGCAGTTCGGACAGGGTCGGCTATAGACAAGAGACCCAGTACTTC.

This clone was detected only a few times. CDR3 sequence (DNA): TGTGCCACCACCATGGGGTTACTCTATGGCTACACCTTC. Its translation is CATTMGLLYGYTF. The chain carries TRBV28 and TRBJ1-2; D call uncertain. V was cut by 10 bases and J by 4 bases, with 16 bases left in between. CDR3 size: 13 residues. Germline V lookup: CDR1 MDHEN, CDR2 SYDVKM.

The chain uses TRBV4-2 and TRBJ2-1; 8 bases align to TRBD2. V lost 2 bases, J lost 0 bases, and 6 bases stayed unmatched. Per the germline V gene, CDR1 is LGHNA and CDR2 is YNFKEQ. This CDR3 spans 17 amino acids. The CDR3: CASSQFTGGSSYNEQFF. Here the CDR3 DNA reads TGTGCCAGCAGCCAATTCACGGGGGGGAGCTCCTACAATGAGCAGTTCTTC.

The chain is built from TRBV5-1 and TRBJ1-4; 7 nucleotides align to TRBD1. Germline trimming cut 0 bases from V and 7 bases from J; bases unmatched to any gene: 9. Germline V gene data show CDR1 as SGHRS and CDR2 as YFSETQ. CDR3 length equals 16 residues. The CDR3 bases are TGCGCCAGCAGCTTGGGCGGACAGGCCTTGGGTGAAAAACTGTTTTTT. It encodes CASSLGGQALGEKLFF.

This clone was observed a handful of times. The genes are TRBV28 and TRBJ2-2; the match to TRBD1 covers 8 bases. Germline CDR1 MDHEN, CDR2 SYDVKM. CDR3 length equals 15 residues. The J segment lost 2 bases and the V segment lost 5 bases, leaving 4 bases of the junction unmatched. This CDR3 is CASSAPGGNTGELFF. CDR3 sequence (DNA): TGTGCCAGCAGTGCTCCAGGGGGCAACACCGGGGAGCTGTTTTTT. The full variable domain, rest sourced from reference TRBV28 and TRBJ2-2, is DVKVTQSSRYLVKRTGEKVFLECVQDMDHENMFWYRQDPGLGLRLIYFSYDVKMKEKGDIPEGYSVSREKKERFSLILESASTNQTSMYLCASSAPGGNTGELFFGEGSRLTVL.

In its sample, this clone was seen a few times. The chain recombines TRBV29-1 with TRBJ1-5, with a weak D call TRBD1 (5 bases). Germline assignment: CDR1 SQVTM and CDR2 ANQGSEA. This CDR3 spans 13 amino acids. V dropped 4 bases and J dropped 7 bases, with 14 bases sitting between them. Here the CDR3 reads CSVVWGVGQPQHF. In DNA, the CDR3 is TGCAGCGTTGTGTGGGGGGTAGGACAGCCCCAGCATTTT.

This clone was seen at least ten times. Other nucleotide sequences in the sample specify the same CDR3. V gene TRBV5-4 combines with J gene TRBJ2-1; TRBD2 matches 10 bases. The V gene's germline CDR1 is SGHNT and CDR2 YYREEE (reference sequence). After removal of 0 bases from V and 4 bases from J, the junction contained 4 bases not matched to a gene. The CDR3 sequence is 16 residues long. In nucleotides, the CDR3 is TGTGCCAGCAGCTTGGCAACTAGCGGGGCGTACAATGAGCAGTTCTTC. Translating gives CASSLATSGAYNEQFF.

The rearrangement uses TRBV13 and TRBJ2-3, with D maybe TRBD1 (5 bases). The CDR3 has 17 residues. CDR1 is PRHDT and CDR2 is FYEKMQ in the germline V gene (reference sequence). V was pared by 0 bases and J by 2 bases, with 15 bases between. The CDR3 DNA follows: TGTGCCAGCAGCTTAGGCCGTTTCGCAGGGATCACAGATACGCAGTATTTT. It codes for CASSLGRFAGITDTQYF.

This clone was found a few times. The chain recombines TRBV19 with TRBJ1-1; D is perhaps TRBD1 (5 bases). Looked up from germline, CDR1 is LNHDA and CDR2 is SQIVND (reference sequence). Trimming shortened V by 8 bases and J by 0 bases, and 10 bases separated the two germline ends. The CDR3 runs 13 residues. The DNA of the CDR3 is TGTGCCAGTTTCGACAGTTTGAACACTGAAGCTTTCTTT. This codes for CASFDSLNTEAFF.

CDR3 residues: CASNPRRDSVGNEQFF. Written as DNA, the CDR3 is TGTGCCAGCAACCCGCGTCGGGACTCCGTTGGAAATGAGCAGTTCTTC. The chain couples TRBV5-6 to TRBJ2-1, with a possible D match to TRBD2 (6 bases). Trimming stripped 6 bases from V and 7 bases from J, with 23 bases between. The CDR3 runs 16 residues. From germline, CDR1 is SGHDT and CDR2 YYEEEE.

The chain employs TRBV5-1 and TRBJ2-3; D gene ambiguous. Germline CDR1 is SGHRS and CDR2 is YFSETQ. V lost 0 bases, J lost 0 bases, and 8 bases lay in between. The CDR3 spans 15 residues. The CDR3 coding sequence is TGCGCCAGCAGCTTGGTGACCCAAAGCACAGATACGCAGTATTTT. Translation gives CASSLVTQSTDTQYF.

The rearrangement joins TRBV18 to TRBJ1-1; D possibly corresponds to TRBD1 (5 bases). This CDR3 region has 13 residues. Germline CDR1 is KGHSH and CDR2 is LQKENI. Trimming cost V 5 bases and J 5 bases, with 12 bases left between them. The CDR3, as DNA: TGTGCCAGCTCAGGGACCCCGAGGACTGAAGCTTTCTTT. Encoded protein: CASSGTPRTEAFF.

This clone showed up just a few times. The chain links TRBV6-5 to TRBJ2-3; 12 nucleotides line up with TRBD2. V lost 10 bases to trimming and J lost 4 bases; unmatched junction nucleotides: 6. CDR3 length: 14 residues. CDR1 and CDR2 (germline): MNHEY, SVGAGI. CDR3 in amino acids: CATKTSGGSDTQYF. For the CDR3, the DNA is TGTGCCACCAAGACTAGCGGGGGATCAGATACGCAGTATTTT.

The chain is built from TRBV9 and TRBJ1-1; TRBD1 aligns across 8 bases. J was trimmed by 11 bases and V by 2 bases; bases with no gene match: 11. This CDR3 spans 14 amino acids. CDR1 and CDR2 from the germline V gene are SGDLS and YYNGEE. CDR3 region: CASSVGTGGVAAFF. The CDR3 DNA follows: TGTGCCAGCAGCGTCGGGACAGGCGGGGTGGCCGCTTTCTTT.

This clone was counted between two and nine times. The chain recombines TRBV4-1 with TRBJ2-7; no definite D call. With 4 bases removed from V and 4 bases from J, the gap between germline ends came to 23 bases. CDR1 MGHRA and CDR2 YSYEKL come from the germline V gene. This CDR3 contains 17 residues. CDR3 in DNA: TGCGCCAGCAGCCCGGATGAGCTCATTCGTCCTTCATACGAGCAGTACTTC. The encoded protein is CASSPDELIRPSYEQYF.

The gene calls are TRBV30 and TRBJ2-3; TRBD2 matches at 16 bases. Germline V CDR1 and CDR2: GTSNPN, SVGIG (reference sequence). The CDR3 consists of 18 residues. The trim removed 5 bases at V and 2 bases at J, leaving 10 bases unmatched. This chain's CDR3 is CAWSGTSGGATFTDTQYF. The CDR3 coding sequence is TGTGCCTGGTCGGGGACTAGCGGGGGGGCCACCTTCACAGATACGCAGTATTTT. The full variable domain, in which reference TRBV30 and TRBJ2-3 provide the parts outside the CDR3, is SQTIHQWPATLVQPVGSPLSLECTVEGTSNPNLYWYRQAAGRGLQLLFYSVGIGQISSEVPQNLSASRPQDRQFILSSKKLLLSDSGFYLCAWSGTSGGATFTDTQYFGPGTRLTVL.

The sample holds a few counts of this clone. V and J are TRBV7-2 and TRBJ2-7; 8 nucleotides align to TRBD1. After removal of 1 base from V and 4 bases from J, the junction contained 9 bases not matched to a gene. The CDR3 is 16 residues long. Germline V gene sequence: CDR1 SGHTA, CDR2 FQGNSA. The CDR3 nucleotides are TGTGCCAGCAGCTTAGGTACCGGGCAGGGGGCTTACGAGCAGTACTTC. Translation: CASSLGTGQGAYEQYF. Combining the CDR3 with reference TRBV7-2 and TRBJ2-7 gives the whole variable domain GAGVSQSPSNKVTEKGKDVELRCDPISGHTALYWYRQSLGQGLEFLIYFQGNSAPDKSGLPSDRFSAERTGGSVSTLTIQRTQQEDSAVYLCASSLGTGQGAYEQYFGPGTRLTVT.

V gene TRBV23-1 combines with J gene TRBJ1-5, with TRBD1 matching 8 bases. TRBV23-1 is an open reading frame whose function is uncertain. The V segment lost 3 bases and the J segment 0 bases; nucleotides outside the gene matches: 13. The length of the CDR3 is 19 residues. In nucleotides, the CDR3 is TGCGCCAGCAGTCAGGACAGGGAGGGAAGGGGGTATAGCAATCAGCCCCAGCATTTT. Translation: CASSQDREGRGYSNQPQHF.

The V call is TRBV6-1, the J call TRBJ2-4; weak D call: TRBD2 (7 bases). V lost 8 bases and J 5 bases, leaving 16 bases between the germline ends. The CDR3 loop spans 14 amino acids. CDR1 is MNHNS, CDR2 SASEGT, per germline. CDR3 sequence reads: CASSGGGGENIQYF. In DNA form, the CDR3 reads TGTGCCAGCTCCGGTGGCGGGGGCGAAAACATTCAGTACTTC.

The chain recombines TRBV19 with TRBJ1-4; D possibly corresponds to TRBD1 (5 bases). V lost 10 bases to trimming and J lost 11 bases, with 17 bases between them. The CDR3 contains 12 residues. From germline, CDR1 is LNHDA and CDR2 SQIVND (reference sequence). The chain's CDR3 is CATSRGVEKLFF. The DNA for the CDR3 is TGTGCCACGAGTCGGGGCGTGGAGAAACTGTTTTTT. The full variable domain, with the rest looked up from reference TRBV19 and TRBJ1-4, is DGGITQSPKYLFRKEGQNVTLSCEQNLNHDAMYWYRQDPGQGLRLIYYSQIVNDFQKGDIAEGYSVSREKKESFPLTVTSAQKNPTAFYLCATSRGVEKLFFGSGTQLSVL.

The rearrangement links TRBV7-6 to TRBJ2-5; the D gene could be TRBD1 or TRBD2 (6 bases each). The V gene's germline CDR1 is SGHVS and CDR2 FNYEAQ. V lost 7 bases to trimming and J lost 1 base, with 10 bases between them. The CDR3 runs 13 residues. Written as DNA, the CDR3 is TGTGCCAGCACCCGGGGGCCCCAAGAGACCCAGTACTTC. Translating gives CASTRGPQETQYF.

This clone was counted only a few times. The chain joins TRBV30 to TRBJ1-2; D remains ambiguous. Germline CDR1 is GTSNPN and CDR2 is SVGIG (reference sequence). The CDR3 runs 15 residues. The V end lost 0 bases, the J end lost 4 bases, and 15 bases lay between the germline ends. The CDR3 loop reads CAWSVSQTAGYGYTF. In DNA form, the CDR3 reads TGTGCCTGGAGTGTAAGCCAGACTGCTGGCTATGGCTACACCTTC.